The entry below gives a single T cell receptor (beta chain) sequence along with its context. Its matching antigen is unknown. This sample was included in a study of cytomegalovirus exposure and HLA in healthy donors. Study findings and constraints: Most TCR beta V segments were productive about 87% or about 30% of the time in an earlier analysis. A link between a missense DCLRE1C variant and TCR beta V- and J-gene trimming emerged from a later analysis.

Primers included in the PCR were 60 Vbeta and 13 Jbeta primers. Repertoires were generated with immunoSEQ multiplex PCR, while TCRdb's copy carries only in-frame clones and drops some. The table lists 100,000 or so clones, about 68% of them singletons. The V end was cut by 0 bases, the J end by 6 bases, with 9 bases between. The germline V gene encodes CDR1 SGHNT and CDR2 YYREEE (reference sequence). This CDR3 has 13 residues. Material for sequencing was PBMCs. This chain joins TRBV5-4 and TRBJ1-1, with D hard to call. The TCR was taken from a male donor in good health and CMV-seropositive. The CDR3 spells CASSLVGLAEAFF. The CDR3 DNA follows: TGTGCCAGCAGCTTGGTTGGTTTAGCTGAAGCTTTCTTT.